This T cell receptor (beta chain) emerged from a study of blood T cell repertoires in COVID-19. Study-level information: The analysed material was cDNA or gDNA that came from T cells, B-cell-depleted T cells, or PBMCs.

Those who participated ranged in age from about 18 to 89 years and resided in about two dozen US areas. Membership in each cohort depended on participant-reported clinical history. Each recovered donor of Cohort 3 presented with two negative PCRs, clearance, or symptom resolution. The table came from immunoSEQ multiplex PCR; TCRdb's copy has only in-frame clones and leaves some out. Among 200,000 to 300,000 clones listed, roughly 91% were seen once. The V gene end was trimmed by 4 bases and the J gene end by 8 bases; junction bases not matched to a gene: 4. In germline, CDR1 is ENHRY, CDR2 SYGVKD. The CDR3 is 13 amino acids.

This receptor was obtained from a woman aged 25 to 39 who had recovered from COVID-19. The rearrangement joins TRBV10-3 to TRBJ1-4; 7 nucleotides align to TRBD1. The sequencing input was PBMCs or T cells enriched from blood (not recorded which). The CDR3 protein is CAISGQGGEKLFF. In nucleotides, the CDR3 is TGTGCCATCAGTGGACAGGGTGGAGAAAAACTGTTTTTT.